Following are 10 T cell receptor beta chains from one sample sequenced in a study of blood T cell repertoires in COVID-19. Repertoires were generated with immunoSEQ multiplex PCR, while TCRdb's copy carries only in-frame clones and drops some. Among 150,000 to 200,000 clones listed, roughly three quarters were seen once. The material sequenced was peripheral blood. These receptors were obtained from a man aged 60 to 69 with active or convalescent COVID-19.

Ten or more counts support this clone. The V gene is TRBV19, the J gene TRBJ2-7; 12 nucleotides agree with TRBD2. Per the germline V gene, CDR1 is LNHDA and CDR2 is SQIVND (reference sequence). Trimming at V came to 10 bases and at J to 1 base, leaving 11 bases not matched to a gene. The CDR3 covers 16 residues. The CDR3 DNA reads as TGTGCCACCAGTTTTCCAACTAGCGGGAGGTCCTACGAGCAGTACTTC. Translation gives CATSFPTSGRSYEQYF.

The chain employs TRBV7-9 and TRBJ2-7, with TRBD2 matching 7 bases. V shed 5 bases and J 0 bases; nucleotides not matched to a gene: 7. The CDR3 has 15 residues. Germline CDR1 and CDR2: SEHNR and FQNEAQ (reference sequence). CDR3 region: CASSASGANSYEQYF. In nucleotides, the CDR3 is TGTGCCAGCAGCGCGAGCGGGGCCAACTCCTACGAGCAGTACTTC.

Remarks on this clone: Other DNA variants within this sample encode the same CDR3. This chain connects TRBV7-2 to TRBJ1-5; 9 bases match TRBD1. V shed 5 bases, J shed 5 bases, and the junction held 4 bases outside the gene matches. CDR3 size: 14 residues. CDR1 is SGHTA and CDR2 is FQGNSA in the germline V gene. CDR3 amino acids: CASSPRQGDQPQHF. Written as DNA, the CDR3 is TGTGCCAGCAGCCCAAGACAGGGGGATCAGCCCCAGCATTTT. Variable domain in full (rest from reference TRBV7-2 and TRBJ1-5): GAGVSQSPSNKVTEKGKDVELRCDPISGHTALYWYRQSLGQGLEFLIYFQGNSAPDKSGLPSDRFSAERTGGSVSTLTIQRTQQEDSAVYLCASSPRQGDQPQHFGDGTRLSIL.

This chain uses TRBV10-3 with TRBJ2-1; tentative D call: TRBD2 (5 bases). The CDR3 is 15 residues long. Per germline, CDR1 ENHRY and CDR2 SYGVKD. The V gene lost 5 bases and the J gene lost 0 bases, with 11 bases spanning the gap. The CDR3 coding sequence is TGTGCCATCAGTAAGGAGGTTAGCTCCTACAATGAGCAGTTCTTC. Protein product: CAISKEVSSYNEQFF.

This clone was detected only a few times. This chain connects TRBV15 to TRBJ1-3; D ambiguous. The CDR3 length is 14 residues. Between the trimmed V and J ends, which lost 3 bases and 4 bases, there was a span of 10 bases. Germline V lookup: CDR1 LNHNV, CDR2 YYDKDF (reference sequence). CDR3 nucleotide sequence: TGTGCCACCAGCAGCTGGAGCCGCGGAAACACCATATATTTT. This gives the protein CATSSWSRGNTIYF.

V gene TRBV5-1 combines with J gene TRBJ1-2; 9 bases fit TRBD1. With V trimmed by 4 bases and J by 4 bases, 8 bases remained unmatched. The V gene's germline CDR1 is SGHRS and CDR2 YFSETQ. The CDR3 is made up of 15 amino acids. This chain's CDR3 is CASSGTGTAPYGYTF. In DNA, the CDR3 is TGCGCCAGCAGCGGGACAGGGACTGCACCCTATGGCTACACCTTC.

The rearrangement joins TRBV5-1 to TRBJ2-1; 7 bases agree with TRBD2. The CDR3 is made up of 19 amino acids. Looked up from germline, CDR1 is SGHRS and CDR2 is YFSETQ. Trimming removed 4 bases from V and 6 bases from J; junction bases left unmatched: 22. The CDR3 spells CASSVARGGSGLGLNEQFF. The CDR3 DNA sequence: TGCGCCAGCAGCGTAGCGCGCGGCGGGAGCGGGTTGGGCCTCAATGAGCAGTTCTTC.

The chain is built from TRBV11-1 and TRBJ2-1; 11 nucleotides line up with TRBD2. The germline V gene has CDR1 SGHAT and CDR2 FQDESV (reference sequence). The CDR3 consists of 16 residues. V dropped 5 bases and J dropped 6; count of bases not matched to a gene: 9. The CDR3 loop reads CASSARTSGFSNEQFF. CDR3 bases: TGTGCCAGCAGCGCGAGGACTAGCGGGTTCTCCAATGAGCAGTTCTTC.

The J gene is TRBJ2-5, the V gene TRBV6-2 or TRBV6-3; 7 positions match TRBD1. The CDR3 runs to 12 residues. V shed 5 bases, J shed 5 bases, and the junction held 2 bases outside the gene matches. Germline V gives CDR1 MNHEY, CDR2 SVGEGT. CDR3 nucleotide sequence: TGTGCCAGCAGTAGGGGGCCTGAGACCCAGTACTTC. As protein: CASSRGPETQYF.

The rearrangement joins TRBV10-3 to TRBJ1-2; tentative D call: TRBD1 (5 bases). The V gene's germline CDR1 is ENHRY and CDR2 SYGVKD. The CDR3 consists of 14 residues. Trimming cost V 4 bases and J 3 bases, with 12 bases left between them. CDR3 DNA sequence: TGTGCCATCAGTGCTGACAGCTCCTACTATGGCTACACCTTC. Translated, it gives CAISADSSYYGYTF.